This TCR beta chain stems from a study of blood T cell repertoires in COVID-19 (dated by TCRdb to 2019 to 2021). In the study overall: Collaborator samples came from the United States, Italy and Spain and covered acute and convalescent phases of COVID-19. The repertoires were made available in a free public database intended to serve as a resource for research on the immune response to SARS-CoV-2. The sample metadata nearly always contained a de-identified subject ID, COVID-19 status, age in years and sex. The samples were drawn from two sources: the first 160 participants of the ongoing ImmuneRACE study, and 950 to 1,500 subjects contributed by 6 global collaborators. Where available, HLA class I and class II types were taken from metadata supplied by the sample provider and were not determined by assay-based typing. The dataset comprised deeply sampled blood TCRbeta repertoires from subjects exposed to, actively infected with, or recovered from COVID-19. The prospective study material was composed of cDNA or gDNA derived from T cells, B-cell-depleted T cells, or PBMCs.

Findings and caveats that apply to the study as a whole: The quantity of clinical and demographic metadata differed by source and by participant and was supplied without curation.

Collaborating institutions collected whole blood in K2EDTA tubes following their own protocols. For TCRbeta analysis, collaborator samples were shipped as frozen whole blood, as isolated PBMCs, or as DNA extracted from either sample type. Spanning cysteine to phenylalanine, the CDR3 consists of 13 amino acids. Here the CDR3 DNA is all that survives: 39 bases in frame from base 1. V lost 4 bases and J lost 5 bases; the stretch between them is 12 bases long. Sequences SGHRS (CDR1) and YFSETQ (CDR2) are obtained from the germline V gene. The immunoSEQ Assay, a bias-controlled multiplex PCR, was used to amplify TCRbeta CDR3 regions from genomic DNA. The source study handled its data this way. The number of nucleated cells in each sample was estimated by amplification of reference gene primers within the assay. Sequence reads were collapsed and filtered to measure the absolute abundance of every unique TCRbeta CDR3 rearrangement. For each sample, productive Simpson clonality was calculated as the square root of Simpson's diversity index across productive rearrangements. TCRdb retrieved this table from immuneACCESS and kept in-frame rearrangements only. Not all clones are present; in checked studies, unresolved V genes account for under half, and no reason is known for the remainder. That table furnishes V, J and clone size, whereas the DNA furnished D and trimming. A total of about 110,000 clones appear in this sample, 60% to 80% of them only once. 16% of the sample belongs to the ten largest clones.

A word on this clone: Its target antigen remains unknown. One base away there is no much larger clone; base qualities are not given.

Input material: peripheral blood. This sequence uses TRBV5-1 and TRBJ2-5; TRBD2 is perhaps the D gene, given 5 matching bases. The sequence derives from an elderly woman with active or convalescent COVID-19. The nucleotide sequence is given as TGCGCCAGCAGCCCCGGGGTGGCGGAGACCCAGTACTTC. This encodes CASSPGVAETQYF.